This entry lists 30 T cell receptor beta chains sequenced from one sample in a study of CD8 T cells in Susac syndrome. The authors reverse transcribed roughly 0.5 to 1 ug RNA with random hexamers. A single record per CDR3 protein comes from TCRdb applying MiXCR to the immunoSEQ multiplex PCR reads. The table has 150,000 to 200,000 distinct CDR3 sequences, roughly 92% seen once. What was sequenced was CD4+ T cells from PBMCs. All receptors come from a human donor with Susac syndrome.

Here the CDR3 reads CASSPTRGQVDGYTF. The CDR3 DNA sequence: TGTGCCAGCAGCCCCACCAGGGGACAGGTTGACGGCTACACCTTC. This chain connects TRBV7-2 to TRBJ1-2; 8 bases match TRBD1. Germline V gene lookup returns CDR1 SGHTA and CDR2 FQGNSA. This CDR3 is built from 15 residues. V shed 5 bases, J shed 8 bases, and the junction held 13 bases outside the gene matches.

This chain connects TRBV29-1 to TRBJ1-6; possible D gene TRBD1, 6 bases. Trimming shortened V by 6 bases and J by 8 bases, and 14 bases separated the two germline ends. The CDR3 loop spans 13 amino acids. Looked up from germline, CDR1 is SQVTM and CDR2 is ANQGSEA. The CDR3 protein is CSVKGGWDSPLHF. Written as DNA, the CDR3 is TGCAGCGTCAAGGGGGGGTGGGATTCACCCCTCCACTTT.

This chain links TRBV20-1 with TRBJ1-2; D possibly corresponds to TRBD1 (6 bases). CDR3 size: 15 residues. V lost 1 base and J lost 6, with 18 bases in between. CDR1 is DFQATT and CDR2 is SNEGSKA in the germline V gene (reference sequence). The CDR3 DNA sequence: TGCAGTGCTAGAGCGCCCGGGGGCAGGGAGCATGGCTACACCTTC. Residues: CSARAPGGREHGYTF.

The chain employs TRBV18 and TRBJ2-5; a weak D match, TRBD2 (7 bases). This CDR3 has 14 amino acids. V lost 4 bases and J lost 1, with 10 bases in between. CDR1 is KGHSH and CDR2 is LQKENI in the germline V gene. CDR3 protein: CASSLGGAQETQYF. CDR3 nucleotides: TGTGCCAGCTCACTAGGGGGGGCCCAAGAGACCCAGTACTTC.

The chain is built from TRBV2 and TRBJ1-5; D remains ambiguous. In germline, CDR1 is SNHLY, CDR2 FYNNEI. The V and J ends lost 3 bases and 3 bases respectively, with 6 bases between them. This CDR3 comprises 13 residues. CDR3 protein: CASSDENNQPQHF. The CDR3 bases are TGTGCCAGCAGTGACGAGAACAATCAGCCCCAGCATTTT. The full variable domain, with the rest looked up from reference TRBV2 and TRBJ1-5, is EPEVTQTPSHQVTQMGQEVILRCVPISNHLYFYWYRQILGQKVEFLVSFYNNEISEKSEIFDDQFSVERPDGSNFTLKIRSTKLEDSAMYFCASSDENNQPQHFGDGTRLSIL.

The chain recombines TRBV9 with TRBJ2-7, with 9 bases identical to TRBD2. Trimming removed 0 bases from V and 3 bases from J; junction bases left unmatched: 4. From germline, CDR1 is SGDLS and CDR2 YYNGEE. The CDR3 is 15 amino acids. The chain's CDR3 is CASSVEASGDYEQYF. CDR3 coding DNA: TGTGCCAGCAGCGTAGAGGCTAGCGGGGACTACGAGCAGTACTTC.

J is TRBJ2-1 and V is TRBV7-2; 8 bases align to TRBD2. From germline, CDR1 is SGHTA and CDR2 FQGNSA. The ends lost 0 bases at V and 4 bases at J; junction bases unmatched: 2. CDR3 size: 15 residues. In nucleotides, the CDR3 is TGTGCCAGCAGCTTAGCTAGCGGGGTGTACAATGAGCAGTTCTTC. Its protein product is CASSLASGVYNEQFF.

This clonotype was detected only once. The chain combines TRBV29-1 with TRBJ1-1, with 7 bases that match TRBD1. This CDR3 has 15 residues. With 6 bases clipped from V and 4 bases from J, the junction kept 14 bases outside the gene matches. Per the germline V gene, CDR1 is SQVTM and CDR2 is ANQGSEA. The CDR3 reads CSVEGARVGVTEAFF. The CDR3 nucleotides read TGCAGCGTCGAGGGGGCGCGGGTAGGGGTCACTGAAGCTTTCTTT.

The chain joins TRBV6-5 to TRBJ1-2; 9 positions match TRBD1. In germline, CDR1 is MNHEY, CDR2 SVGAGI. V was clipped by 6 bases and J by 8 bases; unmatched bases: 13. CDR3 length: 15 residues. The CDR3 loop is CASRRIRDRVVGYTF. The CDR3 coding sequence is TGTGCCAGCAGGAGAATTAGGGACAGGGTGGTCGGCTACACCTTC.

The V gene is TRBV3-1, the J gene TRBJ2-1, with 12 bases matching TRBD2. Per the germline V gene, CDR1 is LGHDT and CDR2 is YNNKEL (reference sequence). The CDR3 spans 13 residues. Unmatched junction bases numbered 7, after V lost 4 bases and J lost 15 bases. The CDR3 region has the DNA TGTGCCAGCAGCCCAGGACTAGCGGGGCCGGCGTTCTTC. This translates into CASSPGLAGPAFF.

The chain employs TRBV20-1 and TRBJ1-2; no clear D. Germline V gene data show CDR1 as DFQATT and CDR2 as SNEGSKA (reference sequence). CDR3 length: 10 amino acids. V lost 1 base and J lost 11, with 8 bases in between. CDR3 region: CSARAAPYTF. CDR3 nucleotides: TGCAGTGCTAGAGCGGCGCCTTACACCTTC.

This rearrangement joins TRBV9 to TRBJ2-7; possible D gene TRBD1, 6 bases. Looked up from germline, CDR1 is SGDLS and CDR2 is YYNGEE. Trimming left V 4 bases short and J 7 bases short, with 12 bases between. The CDR3 is 12 amino acids. The CDR3: CASSPGQGEQYF. The DNA of the CDR3 is TGTGCCAGCAGCCCGGGACAAGGGGAGCAGTACTTC.

The V gene is TRBV4-3, the J gene TRBJ1-2; the D gene is possibly TRBD1 (6 bases). The germline V gene has CDR1 LGHNA and CDR2 YSLEER. This CDR3 is built from 14 residues. The V gene lost 4 bases and the J gene lost 4 bases, with 13 bases spanning the gap. Here the CDR3 DNA reads TGCGCCAGCAGCCCAGACGGACAGACCTATGGCTACACCTTC. Translated: CASSPDGQTYGYTF.

The rearrangement links TRBV20-1 to TRBJ2-1, with D possibly matching TRBD2 (7 bases). The germline CDR1 and CDR2 sequences are DFQATT and SNEGSKA (reference sequence). V dropped 3 bases and J dropped 7 bases, with 25 bases sitting between them. This CDR3 comprises 17 residues. DNA for the CDR3: TGCAGTGCTAGGGGGGGCCCCAGCGGGGAGCTGGGGAATGAGCAGTTCTTC. This encodes CSARGGPSGELGNEQFF.

The V gene is TRBV5-4, the J gene TRBJ1-2; D perhaps matches TRBD1 (5 bases). Germline lookup yields CDR1 SGHNT and CDR2 YYREEE (reference sequence). V lost 0 bases and J lost 4, with 10 bases in between. The CDR3 is made up of 14 amino acids. In DNA, the CDR3 is TGTGCCAGCAGCTTGGCCTGGGGGACCTATGGCTACACCTTC. It encodes CASSLAWGTYGYTF.

The chain employs TRBV19 and TRBJ2-7; 12 positions agree with TRBD1. The length of the CDR3 is 14 residues. After removal of 5 bases from V and 5 bases from J, the junction contained 4 bases not matched to a gene. Germline V gene lookup returns CDR1 LNHDA and CDR2 SQIVND (reference sequence). CDR3 protein: CASSRDRGQNEQYF. The DNA of the CDR3 is TGTGCCAGTAGTCGGGACAGGGGGCAGAACGAGCAGTACTTC.

The J gene is TRBJ2-7, the V gene TRBV3-1; TRBD2 matches at 14 bases. Trimming at V came to 1 base and at J to 3 bases, leaving 2 bases not matched to a gene. CDR1 and CDR2 from the germline V gene are LGHDT and YNNKEL (reference sequence). The CDR3 extends over 16 amino acids. The CDR3: CASSQGLAGGYYEQYF. CDR3 in DNA: TGTGCCAGCAGCCAAGGACTAGCGGGAGGGTACTACGAGCAGTACTTC.

This clonotype was seen once. The V gene is TRBV30, the J gene TRBJ2-3; tentatively, D is TRBD2 (5 bases). The CDR3 is made up of 12 amino acids. V was trimmed by 4 bases and J by 6 bases, leaving 11 bases between them. Germline V gives CDR1 GTSNPN, CDR2 SVGIG (reference sequence). The CDR3 DNA follows: TGTGCCTGGATCGCCCCGGGGGATACGCAGTATTTT. Translating gives CAWIAPGDTQYF. The full variable domain, completed using reference TRBV30 and TRBJ2-3, is SQTIHQWPATLVQPVGSPLSLECTVEGTSNPNLYWYRQAAGRGLQLLFYSVGIGQISSEVPQNLSASRPQDRQFILSSKKLLLSDSGFYLCAWIAPGDTQYFGPGTRLTVL.

The CDR3 here is CASWVGLAGAHNEQFF. The CDR3 DNA follows: TGCGCCAGTTGGGTCGGACTAGCGGGGGCGCACAATGAGCAGTTCTTC. The chain employs TRBV5-1 and TRBJ2-1, with 13 bases matching TRBD2. V was pared by 8 bases and J by 5 bases, with 10 bases of the junction left unmatched. The CDR3 is 16 amino acids. CDR1 and CDR2 (germline): SGHRS, YFSETQ.

The chain links TRBV5-6 to TRBJ2-1; D is possibly TRBD1 (5 bases). CDR3 length: 14 amino acids. Trimming cost V 0 bases and J 8 bases, with 12 bases left between them. Germline CDR1 and CDR2: SGHDT and YYEEEE. CDR3 amino acids: CASSLVGATHEQFF. CDR3 nucleotides: TGTGCCAGCAGCTTGGTAGGGGCGACCCATGAGCAGTTCTTC. Full variable domain (outside the CDR3, taken from reference TRBV5-6 and TRBJ2-1): DAGVTQSPTHLIKTRGQQVTLRCSPKSGHDTVSWYQQALGQGPQFIFQYYEEEERQRGNFPDRFSGHQFPNYSSELNVNALLLGDSALYLCASSLVGATHEQFFGPGTRLTVL.

The chain uses TRBV5-1 and TRBJ2-7, with a weak D call TRBD1 (6 bases). In germline, CDR1 is SGHRS, CDR2 YFSETQ. Trimming left V 2 bases short and J 0 bases short, with 12 bases between. The CDR3 length is 15 residues. The CDR3 loop reads CASSFFGDISYEQYF. The DNA of the CDR3 is TGCGCCAGCAGCTTTTTTGGGGACATCTCCTACGAGCAGTACTTC. Full variable domain (rest looked up from reference TRBV5-1 and TRBJ2-7): KAGVTQTPRYLIKTRGQQVTLSCSPISGHRSVSWYQQTPGQGLQFLFEYFSETQRNKGNFPGRFSGRQFSNSRSEMNVSTLELGDSALYLCASSFFGDISYEQYFGPGTRLTVT.

The rearrangement joins TRBV5-1 to TRBJ2-5; the match to TRBD1 covers 8 bases. CDR1 and CDR2 (germline): SGHRS, YFSETQ. The CDR3 sequence is 14 residues long. With V trimmed by 4 bases and J by 6 bases, 8 bases remained unmatched. This CDR3 reads CASSAGQGTKTQYF. The CDR3 nucleotides read TGCGCCAGCAGCGCCGGACAGGGTACCAAGACCCAGTACTTC. Supplemented by reference TRBV5-1 and TRBJ2-5, the full variable domain reads KAGVTQTPRYLIKTRGQQVTLSCSPISGHRSVSWYQQTPGQGLQFLFEYFSETQRNKGNFPGRFSGRQFSNSRSEMNVSTLELGDSALYLCASSAGQGTKTQYFGPGTRLLVL.

The genes are TRBV30 and TRBJ1-3; 9 bases are a match to TRBD1. Per germline, CDR1 GTSNPN and CDR2 SVGIG (reference sequence). V dropped 5 bases and J dropped 2; count of bases not matched to a gene: 7. CDR3 size: 15 residues. The CDR3 region is CAWHPGQGPGNTIYF. The CDR3 nucleotides are TGTGCCTGGCATCCGGGACAGGGCCCTGGAAACACCATATATTTT. Complete variable domain (other parts from reference TRBV30 and TRBJ1-3): SQTIHQWPATLVQPVGSPLSLECTVEGTSNPNLYWYRQAAGRGLQLLFYSVGIGQISSEVPQNLSASRPQDRQFILSSKKLLLSDSGFYLCAWHPGQGPGNTIYFGEGSWLTVV.

This rearrangement joins TRBV19 to TRBJ2-1, with 10 bases that match TRBD2. Unmatched junction bases numbered 9, after V lost 7 bases and J lost 3 bases. Germline assignment: CDR1 LNHDA and CDR2 SQIVND (reference sequence). This CDR3 contains 16 residues. The CDR3 spells CASKGLTSGVYNEQFF. DNA for the CDR3: TGTGCCAGTAAGGGCCTAACTAGCGGGGTCTACAATGAGCAGTTCTTC.

The chain uses TRBV20-1 and TRBJ1-6, with TRBD1 as a possible D gene (5 bases). This CDR3 contains 13 residues. V lost 3 bases and J lost 6, with 9 bases in between. Germline lookup yields CDR1 DFQATT and CDR2 SNEGSKA (reference sequence). CDR3 amino acids: CSASHGTNSPLHF. CDR3 in DNA: TGCAGTGCTAGCCACGGGACTAATTCACCCCTCCACTTT.

The chain employs TRBV5-6 and TRBJ1-4; 11 bases are shared with TRBD1. Germline lookup yields CDR1 SGHDT and CDR2 YYEEEE. V was clipped by 4 bases and J by 8 bases; unmatched bases: 10. The CDR3 has 16 amino acids. The CDR3, as DNA: TGTGCCAGCAGCCGCCTCCTGGGACAGGGGGGCGAAAAACTGTTTTTT. It codes for CASSRLLGQGGEKLFF.

The gene calls are TRBV25-1 and TRBJ1-2; 8 bases are a match to TRBD1. With V trimmed by 1 base and J by 4 bases, 5 bases remained unmatched. The V gene's germline CDR1 is MGHDK and CDR2 SYGVNS. The CDR3 covers 15 residues. The DNA of the CDR3 is TGTGCCAGCAGTGAATCGGGACAGGATCTCTATGGCTACACCTTC. Translation: CASSESGQDLYGYTF.

CDR3 sequence (DNA): TGCAGTGCTAGCCCGACATTTCAAGAGACCCAGTACTTC. It yields the protein CSASPTFQETQYF. The J gene is TRBJ2-5, the V gene TRBV20-1; D gene ambiguous. From germline, CDR1 is DFQATT and CDR2 SNEGSKA (reference sequence). V lost 3 bases, J lost 2 bases, and 10 bases lay in between. The CDR3 runs 13 residues.

The chain uses TRBV4-1 and TRBJ1-5; D is possibly TRBD1 (5 bases). V was clipped by 6 bases and J by 7 bases, with 16 bases between them. The CDR3 is made up of 14 amino acids. Germline CDR1 and CDR2: MGHRA and YSYEKL. Here the CDR3 reads CASSSPGRAQPQHF. In nucleotides, the CDR3 is TGCGCCAGCAGTTCTCCTGGCAGGGCCCAGCCCCAGCATTTT.

J is TRBJ2-4 and V is TRBV12-3 or TRBV12-4; D possibly uses TRBD1 or TRBD2 (5 bases each). The ends were cut back, 10 bases at V and 6 bases at J, with 19 bases in the middle. CDR3 size: 14 residues. The CDR3 DNA reads as TGTGCCACAAAAAGAGGGCAGGGACCAAACATTCAGTACTTC. Amino acid sequence: CATKRGQGPNIQYF.